The present entry profiles one TCR beta chain with its context. How the authors handled the data: Amplifying reference gene primers gave estimates of nucleated cell counts. Assay: immunoSEQ multiplex PCR; the TCRdb copy retains only in-frame clones and omits some. From that table come the V and J calls and clone size; the DNA was used to work out D and trimming. The top ten clones hold under 30% of a sample with tens of thousands of clones, 75% to 80% of them seen once. The entry originates in a study of blood T cell repertoires in COVID-19. About the research overall: Sample material is recorded as cDNA or gDNA derived from T cells, B-cell-depleted T cells, or PBMCs.

Sequences were obtained from peripheral blood. This sequence was found in a woman between 65 and 79 years old with acute or convalescent COVID-19.

CDR3 bases: TGCAGCGTAACGCGGGGGCCGAGAGGAAACACCATATATTTT. Translation: CSVTRGPRGNTIYF. J is TRBJ1-3 and V is TRBV29-1; maybe TRBD1 (6 bases). V lost 6 bases and J 4 bases, leaving 16 bases between the germline ends. Per germline, CDR1 SQVTM and CDR2 ANQGSEA. The CDR3 sequence is 14 residues long.